This is a list of T cell receptor beta chains from one sample in a study of sequential checkpoint blockade in melanoma. The method was immunoSEQ multiplex PCR; TCRdb's version includes in-frame clones alone and lacks a portion of them. This sample has approximately 2,500 clones, with 22% found just once. The starting material was tumor tissue (inferred from file names), obtained from a patient given nivolumab and ipilimumab in sequence. Receptor source: a human donor with melanoma. Each CDR3 is given without its conserved first and last residue.

j_call v_call cdr3_aa
TRBJ2-5 TRBV11-3 ASSPTGDEVETQY
TRBJ2-3 TRBV6-1 ASSEGTGHTDTQY
TRBJ2-3 TRBV19 ASSLLQGDTQY
TRBJ2-2 TRBV30 AWSDDLVELF
TRBJ2-3 TRBV11-3 ASSLGTASTDTQY
TRBJ2-3 TRBV28 ASPILADVHTDTQY
TRBJ1-1 TRBV7-2 ASSFGGNTEAF
TRBJ1-6 TRBV30 AWSVGHGYNSPLH
TRBJ1-4 TRBV28 ASSFRGTEKLF
TRBJ1-3 TRBV6-8 ASSGDRGNTIY
TRBJ2-1 TRBV6-8 ASSYAGTGGVGEQF
TRBJ1-1 TRBV28 ASSLWTVTEAF
TRBJ1-1 TRBV11-3 ASSWGVAFMNTEAF